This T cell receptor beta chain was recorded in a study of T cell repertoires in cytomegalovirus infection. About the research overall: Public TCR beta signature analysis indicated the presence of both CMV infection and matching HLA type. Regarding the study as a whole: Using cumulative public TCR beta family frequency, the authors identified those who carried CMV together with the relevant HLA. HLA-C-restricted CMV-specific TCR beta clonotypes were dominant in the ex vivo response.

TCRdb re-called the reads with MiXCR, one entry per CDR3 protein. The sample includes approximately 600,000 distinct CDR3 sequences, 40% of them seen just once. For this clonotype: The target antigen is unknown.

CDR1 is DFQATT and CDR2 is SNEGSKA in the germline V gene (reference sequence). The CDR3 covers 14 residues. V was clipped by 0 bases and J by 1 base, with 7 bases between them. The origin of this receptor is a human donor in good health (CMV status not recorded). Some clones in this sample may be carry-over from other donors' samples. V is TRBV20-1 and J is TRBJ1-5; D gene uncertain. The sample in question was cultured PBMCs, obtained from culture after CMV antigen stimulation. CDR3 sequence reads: CSARDPLSNQPQHF. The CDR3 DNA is TGCAGTGCTAGAGATCCCCTGAGCAATCAGCCCCAGCATTTT.